The 7 T cell receptor beta chains below were found in one sample sequenced in a study of blood T cell repertoires in COVID-19. The table came from immunoSEQ multiplex PCR; TCRdb's copy has only in-frame clones and leaves some out. Of some 240,000 clones listed, about 94% were seen once; the top ten hold around 0.84%. The sequenced sample was peripheral blood. Every receptor here comes from a man aged 55 to 70 with COVID-19, enrolled during active disease.

This chain joins TRBV27 and TRBJ1-1, with TRBD1 matching 11 bases. J lost 4 bases, V lost 4 bases, and 5 bases had no gene match. The CDR3 has 15 residues. CDR1 MNHEY and CDR2 SMNVEV come from the germline V gene (reference sequence). The CDR3 loop is CASSSDRGRATEAFF. Written as DNA, the CDR3 is TGTGCCAGCAGTTCGGACAGGGGGCGCGCCACTGAAGCTTTCTTT.

This rearrangement joins TRBV4-3 to TRBJ2-7; 9 bases are a match to TRBD1. CDR3 length: 14 residues. J gave up 2 bases and V 4 bases, and 3 bases lay outside the gene matches. Germline assignment: CDR1 LGHNA and CDR2 YSLEER. CDR3: CASSPGTGTYEQYF. DNA for the CDR3: TGCGCCAGCAGCCCTGGGACAGGGACCTACGAGCAGTACTTC.

This chain joins TRBV5-1 and TRBJ1-1; D uncertain. The CDR3 contains 12 residues. Germline loops: CDR1 SGHRS, CDR2 YFSETQ. The ends were cut back, 1 base at V and 7 bases at J, with 8 bases in the middle. This CDR3 reads CASSLNELEAFF. The DNA for the CDR3 is TGCGCCAGCAGCTTGAACGAGCTTGAAGCTTTCTTT.

J is TRBJ2-6 and V is TRBV6-5, with 7 bases fitting TRBD1. This CDR3 spans 15 amino acids. CDR1 and CDR2 (germline): MNHEY, SVGAGI. The J segment lost 4 bases and the V segment lost 6 bases, leaving 6 bases of the junction unmatched. Here the CDR3 reads CASRYRGRGANVLTF. Written as DNA, the CDR3 is TGTGCCAGCAGGTACAGGGGCAGGGGGGCCAACGTCCTGACTTTC.

V usage is TRBV5-8 and J usage is TRBJ1-2; TRBD1 agrees at 9 bases. Per germline, CDR1 SGHTS and CDR2 YDEGEE. CDR3 size: 14 residues. Trimming removed 6 bases from V and 2 bases from J; junction bases left unmatched: 5. CDR3 DNA: TGTGCCAGCACACGAGACAGGGGGAACTATGGCTACACCTTC. Translation: CASTRDRGNYGYTF. The whole variable domain, filled in from reference TRBV5-8 and TRBJ1-2, reads EAGVTQSPTHLIKTRGQQATLRCSPISGHTSVYWYQQALGLGLQFLLWYDEGEERNRGNFPPRFSGRQFPNYSSELNVNALELEDSALYLCASTRDRGNYGYTFGSGTRLTVV.

The chain has TRBV27 and TRBJ2-7, with TRBD2 identical over 14 bases. Trimming cost V 2 bases and J 2 bases; bases outside gene matches: 14. The CDR3 spans 20 residues. Germline loops: CDR1 MNHEY, CDR2 SMNVEV (reference sequence). The DNA of the CDR3 is TGTGCCAGCAGTTTAAGGACAACCGGGACTAGCGGGAGCGCCACCTACGAGCAGTACTTC. This sequence encodes CASSLRTTGTSGSATYEQYF.

The chain recombines TRBV5-4 with TRBJ1-2; D is undetermined. The CDR3 has 15 residues. Germline CDR1 and CDR2: SGHNT and YYREEE (reference sequence). V was shortened by 2 bases and J by 3 bases, with 14 bases between the two germline ends. In nucleotides, the CDR3 is TGTGCCAGCAGCTTAGACCCCACAGTATACTATGGCTACACCTTC. Encoded protein: CASSLDPTVYYGYTF.